The 16 T cell receptor beta chains listed next were all sequenced from one sample in a study of cytotoxic CD8 clonotypes in ibrutinib-treated CLL. Sequencing used immunoSEQ multiplex PCR; TCRdb keeps in-frame clones, though not all of them. The repertoire holds approximately 5,500 clones, around 74% seen once, with roughly 4.9% in the top ten. The starting material was PBMCs, obtained before ibrutinib treatment. These receptors were obtained from a human donor with chronic lymphocytic leukemia.

V usage is TRBV4-3 and J usage is TRBJ2-2; 10 bases are a match to TRBD1. This CDR3 is 16 amino acids long. Germline V gene sequence: CDR1 LGHNA, CDR2 YSLEER. Trimming at V came to 4 bases and at J to 4 bases, leaving 6 bases not matched to a gene. CDR3 region: CASSPIGTGATGELFF. CDR3 nucleotides: TGCGCCAGCAGCCCGATTGGGACAGGGGCCACCGGGGAGCTGTTTTTT.

This chain uses TRBV29-1 with TRBJ1-4; D possibly corresponds to TRBD1 (5 bases). Per germline, CDR1 SQVTM and CDR2 ANQGSEA. V was trimmed by 6 bases and J by 0 bases, leaving 11 bases between them. The CDR3 is 14 amino acids. CDR3 bases: TGCAGCGTCTCTGACAGTTCAACTAATGAAAAACTGTTTTTT. This encodes CSVSDSSTNEKLFF.

The chain has TRBV5-1 and TRBJ1-1; maybe TRBD1 (5 bases). The CDR3 has 17 amino acids. V was clipped by 4 bases and J by 3 bases, with 22 bases between them. Germline CDR1 SGHRS, CDR2 YFSETQ. CDR3 residues: CASSPGTGGEVDTEAFF. DNA for the CDR3: TGCGCCAGCAGCCCAGGGACGGGCGGGGAGGTGGACACTGAAGCTTTCTTT.

This chain uses TRBV9 with TRBJ2-3, with D perhaps matching TRBD2 (6 bases). With 4 bases removed from V and 3 bases from J, the gap between germline ends came to 15 bases. The V gene's germline CDR1 is SGDLS and CDR2 YYNGEE. The CDR3 is made up of 15 amino acids. The DNA for the CDR3 is TGTGCCAGCAGCTCGCAGTCTCGGGGGACAGATACGCAGTATTTT. Protein sequence: CASSSQSRGTDTQYF.

The V gene is TRBV6-6, the J gene TRBJ1-5; a weak D match, TRBD1 (5 bases). Germline assignment: CDR1 MNHNY and CDR2 SVGAGI (reference sequence). V was cut by 1 base and J by 4 bases, with 8 bases left in between. The length of the CDR3 is 14 residues. CDR3 in amino acids: CASSYWGGNQPQHF. The DNA for the CDR3 is TGTGCCAGCAGTTACTGGGGGGGGAATCAGCCCCAGCATTTT.

This clone has only one observation. This chain joins TRBV6-5 and TRBJ2-7; TRBD1 might be the D (5 bases). This CDR3 has 13 amino acids. Trimming removed 4 bases from V and 7 bases from J, with 14 bases in between. The germline V gene encodes CDR1 MNHEY and CDR2 SVGAGI. The CDR3 protein is CASSFQGMGEQYF. DNA of the CDR3: TGTGCCAGCAGTTTTCAGGGAATGGGAGAGCAGTACTTC.

This sequence joins TRBV21-1 and TRBJ1-2; the table's TRBD1 call for D was not verified on the DNA. TRBV21-1 is tagged as a pseudogene. There are 16 residues in the CDR3. In nucleotides, the CDR3 is TGTGCCAGCAGCAAAGGGGGCACAGGGAGTAACTATGGCTACACCTTC. This codes for CASSKGGTGSNYGYTF.

The sample holds one count of this clone. The rearrangement uses TRBV6-5 and TRBJ1-1, with a tentative D call TRBD1 (5 bases). This CDR3 is 12 amino acids long. Germline V gene sequence: CDR1 MNHEY, CDR2 SVGAGI. V was pared by 8 bases and J by 11 bases, with 18 bases between. CDR3 residues: CASVRGSEPAFF. CDR3 coding DNA: TGTGCCAGCGTTAGGGGCAGTGAGCCCGCTTTCTTT.

This chain links TRBV10-1 with TRBJ2-5, with D tentatively TRBD1 or TRBD2 (6 bases each). Germline values: CDR1 WNHNN, CDR2 SYGVQD (reference sequence). CDR3 length: 15 residues. V was cut by 3 bases and J by 2 bases, with 13 bases left in between. The CDR3 DNA reads as TGCGCCAGCAGTGATGGCAGGGGAGGACAAGAGACCCAGTACTTC. It translates to CASSDGRGGQETQYF.

J is TRBJ1-1 and V is TRBV6-1; 12 nucleotides align to TRBD1. Germline lookup yields CDR1 MNHNS and CDR2 SASEGT. The CDR3 sequence is 20 residues long. V lost 3 bases and J lost 1; bases outside the gene matches: 15. CDR3 coding DNA: TGTGCCAGCAGTGATCCCCGGGACAGGGGGCCCCCCGCCCCGAACACTGAAGCTTTCTTT. The encoded protein is CASSDPRDRGPPAPNTEAFF.

The gene calls are TRBV27 and TRBJ2-7; 7 bases agree with TRBD2. V trimming: 4 bases; J trimming: 3 bases; junction bases outside the gene matches: 9. This CDR3 has 15 amino acids. The V gene's germline CDR1 is MNHEY and CDR2 SMNVEV (reference sequence). CDR3 amino acids: CASSSWGGNLYEQYF. The CDR3, as DNA: TGTGCCAGCAGTTCATGGGGGGGAAACCTCTACGAGCAGTACTTC.

This chain links TRBV5-1 with TRBJ1-2; D perhaps matches TRBD1 (5 bases). Trimming pared 4 bases from V and 4 bases from J, leaving 14 bases between. The CDR3 length is 14 residues. Germline loops: CDR1 SGHRS, CDR2 YFSETQ. CDR3: CASSPVPGGYGYTF. CDR3 DNA sequence: TGCGCCAGCAGCCCGGTTCCCGGGGGCTATGGCTACACCTTC.

The rearrangement uses TRBV14 and TRBJ2-1, with D possibly matching TRBD2 (5 bases). This CDR3 has 16 amino acids. Germline CDR1 and CDR2: SGHDN and FVKESK. The ends were cut back, 0 bases at V and 3 bases at J, with 12 bases in the middle. In DNA form, the CDR3 reads TGTGCCAGCAGCCAAGAAGAGGGTTCGGTCTACAATGAGCAGTTCTTC. As protein: CASSQEEGSVYNEQFF.

This clone was recorded once. The chain employs TRBV5-1 and TRBJ2-3; D is perhaps TRBD1 (6 bases). Trimming shortened V by 2 bases and J by 2 bases, and 15 bases separated the two germline ends. Germline CDR1 reads SGHRS; CDR2 reads YFSETQ. This CDR3 has 16 amino acids. The CDR3 is CASSLTGSLFTDTQYF. CDR3 in DNA: TGCGCCAGCAGCTTAACAGGGAGCCTTTTCACAGATACGCAGTATTTT.

This CDR3 is CAWSETSEADTQYF. The CDR3 region has the DNA TGTGCCTGGAGTGAAACCTCCGAGGCAGATACGCAGTATTTT. The V gene is TRBV30, the J gene TRBJ2-3, with D uncertain. Germline loops: CDR1 GTSNPN, CDR2 SVGIG (reference sequence). V shed 1 base and J shed 4 bases, with 12 bases lying between them. This CDR3 is 14 amino acids long.

The V and J genes are TRBV27 and TRBJ1-2, with 7 positions matching TRBD1. The CDR3 consists of 15 residues. V was clipped by 8 bases and J by 4 bases; unmatched bases: 13. CDR1 is MNHEY, CDR2 SMNVEV, per germline (reference sequence). CDR3 sequence reads: CASGKIGGAGYGYTF. CDR3 bases: TGTGCCAGCGGGAAGATAGGGGGCGCCGGCTATGGCTACACCTTC.